This TCR beta chain was sequenced for a study of CD8+CD57+ T cells in acquired aplastic anemia. Study in general: Sorted CD4+ and CD8+ cells yielded DNA averaging around 3.2 ug. Findings and limits, study-wide: Comparison of patients with controls identified roughly 30 shared CD8+ CDR3 sequences.

Selection for sequencing was limited to patients who had shown CD8+CD57+ cell expansion by flow cytometry. The CDR3 is 13 amino acids. V was clipped by 3 bases and J by 3 bases, with 8 bases between them. This clonotype has ten or more counts. Its antigen is unknown. Genomic DNA acted as the template from which TCR beta VDJ combination and CDR3 sequence profiling were carried out. TCRdb reprocessed the reads via MiXCR and lists one record per CDR3 protein. The sample contains about 250,000 distinct CDR3 sequences, approximately 45% of which appear only once. This chain joins TRBV12-3 or TRBV12-4 and TRBJ1-1; D call uncertain. This sequence originates from a human donor with aplastic anemia. What was sequenced was sorted CD4+, CD8+, or CD8+CD57+ T cells (not recorded which) from PBMCs. This CDR3 is CASSFETHTEAFF. The CDR3 DNA is TGTGCCAGCAGTTTTGAGACCCACACTGAAGCTTTCTTT.